A single sample is the source of the 31 T cell receptor beta chains below, sequenced in a study of cytomegalovirus exposure and HLA in healthy donors. With 60 Vbeta and 13 Jbeta primers, the PCR was carried out. The table came from immunoSEQ multiplex PCR; TCRdb's copy has only in-frame clones and leaves some out. The sample contains approximately 120,000 clones, about 80% of which appear only once. The sample comprised PBMCs. The source of these receptors is a man aged 25 to 40 in good health and CMV-seropositive.

The V and J genes are TRBV29-1 and TRBJ2-3, with TRBD2 matching 12 bases. V was clipped by 1 base and J by 2 bases; unmatched bases: 7. CDR3 length: 17 amino acids. Germline-derived CDR1 and CDR2 are SQVTM and ANQGSEA. The CDR3 region has the DNA TGCAGCGTTGAAGGCTTGCCTAGCGGGGGGGCCACAGATACGCAGTATTTT. It specifies CSVEGLPSGGATDTQYF.

The chain links TRBV5-6 to TRBJ2-7; D remains unclear. CDR1 and CDR2 (germline): SGHDT, YYEEEE. The V end lost 0 bases, the J end lost 6 bases, and 7 bases lay between the germline ends. The CDR3 covers 12 residues. The CDR3 loop is CASSLASLEQYF. DNA of the CDR3: TGTGCCAGCAGCTTGGCGAGTCTCGAGCAGTACTTC.

The J gene is TRBJ2-2, the V gene TRBV18; TRBD2 agrees at 7 bases. Germline-derived CDR1 and CDR2 are KGHSH and LQKENI. CDR3 size: 16 residues. V dropped 0 bases and J dropped 7; count of bases not matched to a gene: 8. This CDR3 reads CASSPPGLPRGGELFF. DNA for the CDR3: TGTGCCAGCTCACCACCGGGACTACCAAGGGGCGGGGAGCTGTTTTTT. Complete variable domain (other parts from reference TRBV18 and TRBJ2-2): NAGVMQNPRHLVRRRGQEARLRCSPMKGHSHVYWYRQLPEEGLKFMVYLQKENIIDESGMPKERFSAEFPKEGPSILRIQQVVRGDSAAYFCASSPPGLPRGGELFFGEGSRLTVL.

This clone has just one count. The V gene is TRBV11-2, the J gene TRBJ2-5, with 15 nucleotides matching TRBD2. The CDR3 loop spans 16 amino acids. The germline V gene has CDR1 SGHAT and CDR2 FQNNGV. Trimming took 5 bases from V and 5 from J; bases not matched to a gene: 6. CDR3 in amino acids: CASSVRTSGGVETQYF. The CDR3 nucleotides are TGTGCCAGCAGCGTACGGACTAGCGGGGGGGTGGAGACCCAGTACTTC.

V gene TRBV6-5 combines with J gene TRBJ2-7, with D possibly TRBD2 on 5 matching bases. In germline, CDR1 is MNHEY, CDR2 SVGAGI. Trimming stripped 3 bases from V and 5 bases from J, with 11 bases between. There are 13 residues in the CDR3. CDR3 in amino acids: CASSYGSGDEQYF. The CDR3 nucleotides are TGTGCCAGCAGTTATGGGTCCGGGGACGAGCAGTACTTC.

In nucleotides, the CDR3 is TGTGCCAGCAGCTTAACAGGGATTCACACTGAAGCTTTCTTT. This translates into CASSLTGIHTEAFF. V and J are TRBV7-6 and TRBJ1-1, with D maybe TRBD1 (6 bases). The CDR3 has 14 amino acids. V was cut by 2 bases and J by 3 bases, with 10 bases left in between. Germline loops: CDR1 SGHVS, CDR2 FNYEAQ.

This rearrangement joins TRBV7-2 to TRBJ1-2, with a tentative D call TRBD1 (5 bases). Germline V gene data show CDR1 as SGHTA and CDR2 as FQGNSA. V lost 8 bases to trimming and J lost 4 bases, with 14 bases between them. This CDR3 has 13 residues. This chain's CDR3 is CASGKEQAYGYTF. The CDR3 DNA follows: TGTGCCAGCGGGAAGGAACAGGCCTATGGCTACACCTTC.

J is TRBJ1-3 and V is TRBV18; perhaps TRBD1 as D (5 bases). The CDR3 has 17 residues. V lost 0 bases to trimming and J lost 3 bases, with 15 bases between them. Germline CDR1 KGHSH, CDR2 LQKENI. For the CDR3, the DNA is TGTGCCAGCTCACCACCGGGCAGGGAAAGCTTTGGAAACACCATATATTTT. Translating it yields CASSPPGRESFGNTIYF.

The chain links TRBV5-6 to TRBJ2-1; D is possibly TRBD1 (5 bases). This CDR3 has 12 amino acids. From germline, CDR1 is SGHDT and CDR2 YYEEEE. Between the trimmed V and J ends, which lost 8 bases and 9 bases, there was a span of 15 bases. The CDR3 loop reads CASSSWGGEQFF. The CDR3 nucleotides are TGTGCCAGTTCCTCTTGGGGCGGTGAGCAGTTCTTC.

The CDR3 region has the DNA TGCGCCAGCAGCCAGGGACAGTGGGGTCAGCCCCAGCATTTT. Translating it yields CASSQGQWGQPQHF. V and J are TRBV4-1 and TRBJ1-5; TRBD1 matches at 7 bases. Germline trimming cut 3 bases from V and 6 bases from J; bases unmatched to any gene: 5. The CDR3 runs 14 residues. Germline loops: CDR1 MGHRA, CDR2 YSYEKL.

This chain joins TRBV10-3 and TRBJ2-1; TRBD2 aligns across 8 bases. This CDR3 is 14 amino acids long. Germline assignment: CDR1 ENHRY and CDR2 SYGVKD. Unmatched junction bases numbered 6, after V lost 4 bases and J lost 7 bases. The CDR3 protein is CAISGGAGGNEQFF. The CDR3 DNA reads as TGTGCCATCAGTGGAGGTGCGGGAGGTAATGAGCAGTTCTTC.

The V call is TRBV19, the J call TRBJ2-1; TRBD2 matches 8 bases. The J segment lost 8 bases and the V segment lost 7 bases, leaving 10 bases of the junction unmatched. CDR3 size: 14 residues. Germline V CDR1 and CDR2: LNHDA, SQIVND (reference sequence). CDR3 sequence reads: CASTADGGGDEQFF. In DNA, the CDR3 is TGTGCCAGTACGGCAGACGGGGGGGGCGATGAGCAGTTCTTC.

The chain combines TRBV5-1 with TRBJ2-2; 8 bases align to TRBD1. The trim removed 6 bases at V and 6 bases at J, leaving 7 bases unmatched. The CDR3 has 14 residues. Germline lookup yields CDR1 SGHRS and CDR2 YFSETQ. The CDR3 reads CASTRTGRPGELFF. Written as DNA, the CDR3 is TGCGCCAGCACCCGGACAGGGAGGCCCGGGGAGCTGTTTTTT.

V and J are TRBV19 and TRBJ2-2; TRBD2 matches at 8 bases. J gave up 0 bases and V 5 bases, and 5 bases lay outside the gene matches. Germline loops: CDR1 LNHDA, CDR2 SQIVND (reference sequence). The CDR3 is made up of 16 amino acids. The CDR3 protein is CASSLGLAANTGELFF. The CDR3 region has the DNA TGTGCCAGTAGTCTTGGACTAGCTGCGAACACCGGGGAGCTGTTTTTT.

The chain links TRBV5-1 to TRBJ2-5; maybe TRBD2 (6 bases). Germline V gene lookup returns CDR1 SGHRS and CDR2 YFSETQ. The CDR3 spans 15 residues. Trimming cost V 0 bases and J 1 base, with 10 bases left between them. The CDR3 DNA follows: TGCGCCAGCAGCTTGGGCGGGGCGCTCCAAGAGACCCAGTACTTC. Its translation: CASSLGGALQETQYF.

The chain has TRBV20-1 and TRBJ1-4; 8 nucleotides match TRBD1. This CDR3 has 11 residues. V was pared by 6 bases and J by 15 bases, with 9 bases of the junction left unmatched. Per the germline V gene, CDR1 is DFQATT and CDR2 is SNEGSKA (reference sequence). DNA of the CDR3: TGCAGTGCCACAAAGTCGGACAGGGTGTTTTTT. Translating gives CSATKSDRVFF.

The V gene is TRBV5-6, the J gene TRBJ1-4; a weak D match, TRBD1 (6 bases). This CDR3 has 15 residues. CDR1 SGHDT and CDR2 YYEEEE come from the germline V gene. V lost 4 bases and J 7 bases, leaving 17 bases between the germline ends. This CDR3 is CASSGLGGVIEKLFF. Here the CDR3 DNA reads TGTGCCAGCAGCGGATTAGGGGGAGTGATTGAAAAACTGTTTTTT.

The chain uses TRBV30 and TRBJ2-3; TRBD2 matches at 8 bases. CDR3 size: 15 residues. Germline V gene lookup returns CDR1 GTSNPN and CDR2 SVGIG (reference sequence). J was trimmed by 0 bases and V by 5 bases; bases with no gene match: 7. The CDR3 nucleotides read TGTGCCTGGGGGATAGCGGGGACTAGCACAGATACGCAGTATTTT. Protein: CAWGIAGTSTDTQYF.

CDR3 sequence: CASTRPGVGSYEQYF. CDR3 nucleotide sequence: TGTGCCAGCACCCGACCGGGGGTTGGGTCCTACGAGCAGTACTTC. The chain uses TRBV5-5 and TRBJ2-7; TRBD2 is a possible D gene (6 bases). Germline V gene sequence: CDR1 SGHKS, CDR2 YYEKEE (reference sequence). CDR3 length equals 15 residues. The V end lost 6 bases, the J end lost 1 base, and 17 bases lay between the germline ends. Combining the CDR3 with reference TRBV5-5 and TRBJ2-7 gives the whole variable domain DAGVTQSPTHLIKTRGQQVTLRCSPISGHKSVSWYQQVLGQGPQFIFQYYEKEERGRGNFPDRFSARQFPNYSSELNVNALLLGDSALYLCASTRPGVGSYEQYFGPGTRLTVT.

The CDR3 DNA follows: TGTGCCAGCAGGAACAAAAGTCGGCAGGCAGATCAGCCCCAGCATTTT. This sequence encodes CASRNKSRQADQPQHF. The gene calls are TRBV21-1 and TRBJ1-5; no check of the table's D call, TRBD1, against the DNA was made. TRBV21-1 is flagged as a pseudogene. CDR3 length: 16 residues.

This clone was observed once. The V gene is TRBV7-8, the J gene TRBJ1-1; 7 bases align to TRBD1. Unmatched junction bases numbered 4, after V lost 5 bases and J lost 1 base. The germline gives CDR1 SGHVS, CDR2 FQNEAQ. The CDR3 consists of 14 residues. CDR3 region: CASSTGTANTEAFF. The CDR3 coding sequence is TGTGCCAGCAGCACCGGGACAGCGAACACTGAAGCTTTCTTT.

The J gene is TRBJ1-6, the V gene TRBV7-8; TRBD1 might be the D (6 bases). This CDR3 spans 14 amino acids. V was trimmed by 6 bases and J by 6 bases, leaving 12 bases between them. Germline CDR1 SGHVS, CDR2 FQNEAQ. CDR3 loop: CASRAGTLNSPLHF. In DNA, the CDR3 is TGTGCCAGCAGAGCCGGGACACTTAATTCACCCCTCCACTTT.

CDR3 DNA sequence: TGTGCCAGCAGTCCCCAGGGGGGAACTAATGAAAAACTGTTTTTT. This translates into CASSPQGGTNEKLFF. The chain has TRBV28 and TRBJ1-4, with 7 positions matching TRBD1. CDR3 length equals 15 residues. With 5 bases clipped from V and 1 base from J, the junction kept 4 bases outside the gene matches. In germline, CDR1 is MDHEN, CDR2 SYDVKM.

The chain couples TRBV4-1 to TRBJ1-2, with 7 bases matching TRBD1. The length of the CDR3 is 17 residues. Germline lookup yields CDR1 MGHRA and CDR2 YSYEKL. The junction had 11 bases not matched to a gene; V was cut back by 4 bases and J by 0 bases. CDR3 DNA sequence: TGCGCCAGCAGCCTCCGGGACAGCCCAGGAGCTAACTATGGCTACACCTTC. Its protein is CASSLRDSPGANYGYTF.

The rearrangement links TRBV7-9 to TRBJ2-5; D may be TRBD1 (5 bases). This CDR3 region has 15 residues. V was clipped by 5 bases and J by 5 bases, with 18 bases between them. Germline values: CDR1 SEHNR, CDR2 FQNEAQ (reference sequence). The CDR3 loop reads CASSRPGLVEETQYF. DNA for the CDR3: TGTGCCAGCAGCCGTCCAGGGTTGGTGGAGGAGACCCAGTACTTC. Supplemented by reference TRBV7-9 and TRBJ2-5, the full variable domain reads DTGVSQNPRHKITKRGQNVTFRCDPISEHNRLYWYRQTLGQGPEFLTYFQNEAQLEKSRLLSDRFSAERPKGSFSTLEIQRTEQGDSAMYLCASSRPGLVEETQYFGPGTRLLVL.

The CDR3 nucleotides read TGTGCCAGCAGTGAAGCTGGGGACATAGAGCAGTACTTC. It codes for CASSEAGDIEQYF. This chain links TRBV6-1 with TRBJ2-7, with D perhaps TRBD1 (6 bases). Per germline, CDR1 MNHNS and CDR2 SASEGT. The V end lost 0 bases, the J end lost 7 bases, and 10 bases lay between the germline ends. This CDR3 comprises 13 residues.

The rearrangement links TRBV2 to TRBJ2-5; TRBD2 agrees at 10 bases. Germline V CDR1 and CDR2: SNHLY, FYNNEI. With 7 bases clipped from V and 2 bases from J, the junction kept 7 bases outside the gene matches. The CDR3 loop spans 15 amino acids. CDR3 loop: CASITSGVIQETQYF. In nucleotides, the CDR3 is TGTGCCAGCATTACTAGCGGGGTGATACAAGAGACCCAGTACTTC.

The chain couples TRBV7-3 to TRBJ2-7; perhaps TRBD2 as D (6 bases). The CDR3 has 15 amino acids. Germline CDR1 and CDR2: SGHTA and FQGTGA. The V end lost 5 bases, the J end lost 6 bases, and 20 bases lay between the germline ends. This CDR3 is CASSPMTLVGGEQYF. Written as DNA, the CDR3 is TGTGCCAGCAGCCCCATGACACTTGTGGGAGGCGAGCAGTACTTC.

This rearrangement joins TRBV5-6 to TRBJ2-5, with TRBD2 matching 8 bases. The CDR3 contains 18 residues. The V and J ends lost 0 bases and 7 bases, in that order; junction bases with no gene match: 17. In germline, CDR1 is SGHDT, CDR2 YYEEEE. The CDR3 DNA reads as TGTGCCAGCAGCTTGGACGGGGGGGGGTCTCGGGGGGGCCCGACCCAGTACTTC. It translates to CASSLDGGGSRGGPTQYF.

With regard to this clone: Additional DNA sequences in this sample encode the identical CDR3. The rearrangement links TRBV6-6 to TRBJ2-3, with D unresolved. Trimming cost V 2 bases and J 1 base, with 7 bases left between them. This CDR3 spans 14 amino acids. CDR1 and CDR2 from the germline V gene are MNHNY and SVGAGI (reference sequence). This CDR3 reads CASSYQTGTDTQYF. CDR3 DNA sequence: TGTGCCAGCAGTTACCAAACAGGCACAGATACGCAGTATTTT.

The rearrangement uses TRBV5-5 and TRBJ1-3; no clear D. The germline V and J ends were trimmed by 3 bases and 0 bases, with 7 bases remaining between them. The length of the CDR3 is 14 residues. Per germline, CDR1 SGHKS and CDR2 YYEKEE (reference sequence). CDR3 nucleotides: TGTGCCAGCAGCTCTACAGACTCTGGAAACACCATATATTTT. Its translation: CASSSTDSGNTIYF. Combining the CDR3 with reference TRBV5-5 and TRBJ1-3 gives the whole variable domain DAGVTQSPTHLIKTRGQQVTLRCSPISGHKSVSWYQQVLGQGPQFIFQYYEKEERGRGNFPDRFSARQFPNYSSELNVNALLLGDSALYLCASSSTDSGNTIYFGEGSWLTVV.